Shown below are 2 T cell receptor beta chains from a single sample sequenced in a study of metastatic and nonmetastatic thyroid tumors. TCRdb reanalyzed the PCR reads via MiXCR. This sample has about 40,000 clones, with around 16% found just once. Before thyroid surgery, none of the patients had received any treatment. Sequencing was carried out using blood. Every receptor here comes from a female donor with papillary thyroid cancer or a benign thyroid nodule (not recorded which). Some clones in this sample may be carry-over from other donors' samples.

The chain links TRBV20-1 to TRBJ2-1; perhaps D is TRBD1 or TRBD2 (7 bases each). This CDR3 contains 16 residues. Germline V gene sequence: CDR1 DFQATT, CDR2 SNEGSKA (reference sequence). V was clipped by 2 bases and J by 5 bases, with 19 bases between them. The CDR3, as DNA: TGCAGTGCTAGAACCACAGGGGCCCGGGGGGACAATGAGCAGTTCTTC. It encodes CSARTTGARGDNEQFF.

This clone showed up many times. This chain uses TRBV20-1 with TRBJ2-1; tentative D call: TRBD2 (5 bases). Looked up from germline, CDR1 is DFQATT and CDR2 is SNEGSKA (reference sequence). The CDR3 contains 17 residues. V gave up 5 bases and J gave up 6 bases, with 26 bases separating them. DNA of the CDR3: TGCAGTGCTGCTCCCATAGTGAGGGTATTGGTAGGCAATGAGCAGTTCTTC. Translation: CSAAPIVRVLVGNEQFF.